These 18 T cell receptor beta chains were sequenced from one sample in a study of neurological immune-mediated disorders. TCRdb used MiXCR to reprocess the 5' RACE reads, holding one entry per CDR3 protein. The repertoire consists of 45,000 to 55,000 distinct CDR3 sequences, with around 3.5% occurring once and the leading ten covering over 5%. Sequencing input: PBMCs. The source is a man in his forties with multiple sclerosis.

This clonotype qualifies as medium-sized. This chain connects TRBV7-3 to TRBJ2-3; the D call may be TRBD1 or TRBD2 (5 bases each). CDR3 length: 15 residues. Trimming removed 3 bases from V and 0 bases from J, with 10 bases in between. Germline V gene data show CDR1 as SGHTA and CDR2 as FQGTGA. CDR3 DNA sequence: TGTGCCAGCAGCTTTTCCGGGGCTAGCACAGATACGCAGTATTTT. Amino acid sequence: CASSFSGASTDTQYF. Full variable domain (remainder filled in from reference TRBV7-3 and TRBJ2-3): GAGVSQTPSNKVTEKGKYVELRCDPISGHTALYWYRQSLGQGPEFLIYFQGTGAADDSGLPNDRFFAVRPEGSVSTLKIQRTERGDSAVYLCASSFSGASTDTQYFGPGTRLTVL.

This clonotype was observed a handful of times. This chain uses TRBV19 with TRBJ1-2; no clear D gene. The length of the CDR3 is 15 residues. Germline V lookup: CDR1 LNHDA, CDR2 SQIVND (reference sequence). V was trimmed by 1 base and J by 2 bases, leaving 11 bases between them. CDR3 sequence (DNA): TGTGCCAGTAGTATAGTCGGCCAGGCCAACTATGGCTACACCTTC. Residues: CASSIVGQANYGYTF.

This clonotype was seen many times. V and J are TRBV5-1 and TRBJ2-1; D remains ambiguous. The CDR3 runs 15 residues. Germline values: CDR1 SGHRS, CDR2 YFSETQ. V shed 4 bases and J shed 0 bases, with 11 bases lying between them. As DNA, the CDR3 is TGCGCCAGCAGCCTTACAGCGAGCTCCTACAATGAGCAGTTCTTC. It specifies CASSLTASSYNEQFF.

In this sample, this clonotype turned up many times. The chain recombines TRBV5-6 with TRBJ1-5; 7 positions agree with TRBD1. The CDR3 loop spans 13 amino acids. V dropped 6 bases and J dropped 9; count of bases not matched to a gene: 9. Per germline, CDR1 SGHDT and CDR2 YYEEEE. The chain's CDR3 is CASNLQGMTPQHF. In DNA form, the CDR3 reads TGTGCCAGCAACTTACAGGGGATGACGCCCCAGCATTTT.

This clonotype has a count of ten or more. The chain employs TRBV7-8 and TRBJ1-1, with unresolved D. Trimming stripped 0 bases from V and 0 bases from J, with 5 bases between. Germline CDR1 reads SGHVS; CDR2 reads FQNEAQ. CDR3 length: 14 residues. The CDR3 DNA reads as TGTGCCAGCAGCTTAGCTGGTATGAACACTGAAGCTTTCTTT. Translation gives CASSLAGMNTEAFF.

This clonotype was observed many times. This sequence joins TRBV2 and TRBJ1-3; the D is unclear. In germline, CDR1 is SNHLY, CDR2 FYNNEI. The CDR3 sequence is 14 residues long. V lost 3 bases and J 0 bases, leaving 6 bases between the germline ends. The CDR3: CASSDGNSGNTIYF. CDR3 in DNA: TGTGCCAGCAGTGACGGCAACTCTGGAAACACCATATATTTT.

This clonotype was observed at least ten times. This chain connects TRBV6-5 to TRBJ1-5, with TRBD1 matching over 7 bases. The CDR3 sequence is 14 residues long. CDR1 and CDR2 (germline): MNHEY, SVGAGI. Unmatched junction bases numbered 8, after V lost 5 bases and J lost 7 bases. Here the CDR3 reads CASSARGQLQPQHF. The DNA for the CDR3 is TGTGCCAGCAGTGCGAGGGGACAGTTACAGCCCCAGCATTTT.

The chain combines TRBV10-3 with TRBJ2-5, with D maybe TRBD2 (5 bases). Trimming removed 4 bases at V and 4 bases at J, with 10 bases between. This CDR3 is 13 amino acids long. CDR1 ENHRY and CDR2 SYGVKD come from the germline V gene. CDR3 protein: CAISATTRETQYF. CDR3 bases: TGTGCCATCAGTGCGACTACACGAGAGACCCAGTACTTC.

This clonotype was counted many times. CDR3 bases: TGTGCCAGCAGCTCCCCCCCGGGGGAGGTCGAGCAGTACTTC. Translating gives CASSSPPGEVEQYF. The chain has TRBV7-9 and TRBJ2-7; TRBD2 is a possible D gene (6 bases). The CDR3 sequence is 14 residues long. Germline CDR1 SEHNR, CDR2 FQNEAQ (reference sequence). V was pared by 4 bases and J by 6 bases, with 16 bases between.

This clonotype has ten or more counts. The V and J genes are TRBV7-2 and TRBJ2-2, with D possibly TRBD2 on 6 matching bases. Deletions cut 5 bases from V and 7 bases from J, with 17 bases between. The CDR3 is 15 residues long. Per the germline V gene, CDR1 is SGHTA and CDR2 is FQGNSA. The CDR3 loop reads CASSPRLGGVGELFF. The CDR3 nucleotides are TGTGCCAGCAGCCCCCGACTAGGTGGGGTCGGGGAGCTGTTTTTT.

This clonotype appeared a few times. A much larger clonotype is one base distant, so this may be a read error. V and J are TRBV29-1 and TRBJ2-3, with D perhaps being TRBD1 or TRBD2 (6 bases each). CDR1 is SQVTM and CDR2 is ANQGSEA in the germline V gene. The CDR3 totals 14 residues. V lost 5 bases to trimming and J lost 2 bases, with 14 bases between them. CDR3 region: CSVWRDKLTDTQYF. The CDR3, as DNA: TGCAGCGTTTGGCGGGACAAACTCACAGATACGCAGTATTTT.

The table lists this clonotype with many counts. This chain joins TRBV12-3 or TRBV12-4 and TRBJ2-1, with D unclear. The germline V and J ends were trimmed by 2 bases and 8 bases, with 7 bases remaining between them. The CDR3 runs 12 residues. This chain's CDR3 is CASSLLGDEQFF. Here the CDR3 DNA reads TGTGCCAGCAGTTTACTCGGCGATGAGCAGTTCTTC.

This clonotype has a count of ten or more. The chain employs TRBV5-1 and TRBJ1-6; 7 nucleotides align to TRBD1. Per germline, CDR1 SGHRS and CDR2 YFSETQ. The CDR3 is 15 amino acids. With 1 base clipped from V and 5 bases from J, the junction kept 3 bases outside the gene matches. DNA of the CDR3: TGCGCCAGCAGCTTGTCCGGGACAGATAATTCACCCCTCCACTTT. Amino acids: CASSLSGTDNSPLHF.

This clonotype came up many times. The rearrangement uses TRBV5-1 and TRBJ1-4, with D perhaps TRBD1 (5 bases). CDR3 length equals 14 residues. V lost 0 bases to trimming and J lost 5 bases, with 8 bases between them. Germline CDR1 is SGHRS and CDR2 is YFSETQ. The CDR3 DNA reads as TGCGCCAGCAGCTTGGAGGGGCCGAATGAAAAACTGTTTTTT. Protein sequence: CASSLEGPNEKLFF.

This clonotype was recorded at least ten times. The chain employs TRBV5-5 and TRBJ2-7; D may be TRBD1 (6 bases). Germline V gene lookup returns CDR1 SGHKS and CDR2 YYEKEE (reference sequence). The CDR3 has 15 residues. V gave up 6 bases and J gave up 4 bases, with 20 bases separating them. The CDR3 region has the DNA TGTGCCAGCATTGAGCAAACAGGGAATTGGTACGAGCAGTACTTC. Its protein is CASIEQTGNWYEQYF.

This clonotype has a count of ten or more. The chain carries TRBV12-3 or TRBV12-4 and TRBJ2-7; tentative D call: TRBD1 (6 bases). The CDR3 extends over 15 amino acids. V was cut by 3 bases and J by 3 bases, with 15 bases left in between. DNA for the CDR3: TGTGCCAGCAGTTTTATTCGGGCAGGGGACTACGAGCAGTACTTC. This translates into CASSFIRAGDYEQYF.

Ten or more counts support this clonotype. The gene calls are TRBV27 and TRBJ2-5; 9 bases map to TRBD1. The CDR3 has 15 amino acids. Germline V gives CDR1 MNHEY, CDR2 SMNVEV (reference sequence). With V trimmed by 4 bases and J by 4 bases, 7 bases remained unmatched. The CDR3 loop reads CASSSVTGGRETQYF. The CDR3 nucleotides read TGTGCCAGCAGTTCTGTGACAGGGGGGAGAGAGACCCAGTACTTC.

In this sample, this clonotype turned up a few times. A read error is possible here, since a much larger clone lies one base away. The chain has TRBV7-2 and TRBJ2-1; the D is unclear. Trimming removed 0 bases from V and 1 base from J, with 7 bases in between. From germline, CDR1 is SGHTA and CDR2 FQGNSA. This CDR3 has 15 amino acids. CDR3 sequence reads: CASSLAFRSYNEQFF. Written as DNA, the CDR3 is TGTGCCAGCAGCTTAGCGTTCAGATCCTACAATGAGCAGTTCTTC.